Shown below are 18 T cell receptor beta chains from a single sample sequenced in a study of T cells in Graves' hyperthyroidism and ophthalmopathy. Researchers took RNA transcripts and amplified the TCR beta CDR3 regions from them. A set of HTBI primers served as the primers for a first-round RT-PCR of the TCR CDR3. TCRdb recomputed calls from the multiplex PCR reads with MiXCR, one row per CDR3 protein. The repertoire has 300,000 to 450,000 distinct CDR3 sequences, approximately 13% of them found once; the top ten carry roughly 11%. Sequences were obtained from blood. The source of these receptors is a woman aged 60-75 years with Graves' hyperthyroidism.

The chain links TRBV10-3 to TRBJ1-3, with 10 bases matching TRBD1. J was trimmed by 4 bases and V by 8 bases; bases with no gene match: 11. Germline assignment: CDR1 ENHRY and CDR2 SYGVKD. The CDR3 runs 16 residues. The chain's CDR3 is CAIRRTGGNFGNTIYF. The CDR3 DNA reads TGTGCCATCCGGAGGACAGGGGGAAATTTCGGAAACACCATATATTTT.

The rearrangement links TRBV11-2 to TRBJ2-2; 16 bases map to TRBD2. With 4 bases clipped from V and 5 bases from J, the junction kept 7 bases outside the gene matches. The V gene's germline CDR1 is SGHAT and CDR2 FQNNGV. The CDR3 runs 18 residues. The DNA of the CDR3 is TGTGCCAGCAGCTCCAAGGGACTAGCGGGAGGGGATACCGGGGAGCTGTTTTTT. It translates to CASSSKGLAGGDTGELFF.

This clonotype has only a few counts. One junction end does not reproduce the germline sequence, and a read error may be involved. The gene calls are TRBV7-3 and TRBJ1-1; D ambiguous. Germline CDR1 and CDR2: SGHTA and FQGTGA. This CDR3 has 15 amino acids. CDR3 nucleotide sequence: TGTGCCAGCAGCTTAACCGGGCAGATGAACACTGAGGCTTTCTTT. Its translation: CASSLTGQMNTEAFF.

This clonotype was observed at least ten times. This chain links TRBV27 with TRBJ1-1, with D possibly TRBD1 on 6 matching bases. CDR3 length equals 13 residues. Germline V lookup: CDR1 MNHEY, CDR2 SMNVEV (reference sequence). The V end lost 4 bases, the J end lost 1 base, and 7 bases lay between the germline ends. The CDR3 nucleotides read TGTGCCAGCAGTTGGGGACAGAACACTGAAGCTTTCTTT. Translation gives CASSWGQNTEAFF.

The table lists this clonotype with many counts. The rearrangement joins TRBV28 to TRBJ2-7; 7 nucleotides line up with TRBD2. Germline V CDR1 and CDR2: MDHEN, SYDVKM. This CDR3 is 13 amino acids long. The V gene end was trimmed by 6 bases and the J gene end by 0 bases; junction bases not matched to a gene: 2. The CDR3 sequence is CASRRTSSYEQYF. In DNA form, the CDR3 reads TGTGCCAGCAGACGGACTAGCTCCTACGAGCAGTACTTC. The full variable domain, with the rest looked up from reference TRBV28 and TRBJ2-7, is DVKVTQSSRYLVKRTGEKVFLECVQDMDHENMFWYRQDPGLGLRLIYFSYDVKMKEKGDIPEGYSVSREKKERFSLILESASTNQTSMYLCASRRTSSYEQYFGPGTRLTVT.

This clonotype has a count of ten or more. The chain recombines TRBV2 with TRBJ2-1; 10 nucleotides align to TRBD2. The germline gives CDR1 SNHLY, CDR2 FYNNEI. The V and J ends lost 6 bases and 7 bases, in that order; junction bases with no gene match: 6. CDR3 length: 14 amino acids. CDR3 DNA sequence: TGTGCCAGCAGGGGGGGACTAGCGATAAATGAGCAGTTCTTC. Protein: CASRGGLAINEQFF.

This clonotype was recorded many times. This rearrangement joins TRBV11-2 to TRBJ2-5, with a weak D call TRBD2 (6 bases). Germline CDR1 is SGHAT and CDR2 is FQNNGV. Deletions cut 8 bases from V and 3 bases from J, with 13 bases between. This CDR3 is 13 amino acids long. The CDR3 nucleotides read TGTGCCAGCGATCGGGGGTCGGAAGAGACCCAGTACTTC. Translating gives CASDRGSEETQYF.

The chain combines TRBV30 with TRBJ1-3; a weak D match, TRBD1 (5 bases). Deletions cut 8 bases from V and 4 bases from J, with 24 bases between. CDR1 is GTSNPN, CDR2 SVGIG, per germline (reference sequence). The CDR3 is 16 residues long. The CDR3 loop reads CASSEPRRVLGNTIYF. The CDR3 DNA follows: TGTGCCAGTAGTGAACCCCGCAGGGTGTTGGGAAACACCATATATTTT.

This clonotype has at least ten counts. CDR3 bases: TGTGCCAGCAGACGGGGACAGGCGAACTATGGCTACACCTTC. This codes for CASRRGQANYGYTF. The chain has TRBV27 and TRBJ1-2; TRBD1 matches at 8 bases. The V segment lost 6 bases and the J segment 2 bases; nucleotides outside the gene matches: 5. In germline, CDR1 is MNHEY, CDR2 SMNVEV (reference sequence). This CDR3 is built from 14 residues.

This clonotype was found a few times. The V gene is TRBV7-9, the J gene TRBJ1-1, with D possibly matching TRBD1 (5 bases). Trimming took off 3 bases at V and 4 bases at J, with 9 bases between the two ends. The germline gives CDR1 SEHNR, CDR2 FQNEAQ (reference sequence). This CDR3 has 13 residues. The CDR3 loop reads CASSFEQGTEAFF. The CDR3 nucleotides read TGTGCCAGCAGCTTTGAGCAGGGCACTGAAGCTTTCTTT.

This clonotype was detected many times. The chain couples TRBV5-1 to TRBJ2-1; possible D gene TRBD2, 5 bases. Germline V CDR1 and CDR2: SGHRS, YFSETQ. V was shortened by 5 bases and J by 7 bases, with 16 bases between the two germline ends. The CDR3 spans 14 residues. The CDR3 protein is CASSSLAGPNEQFF. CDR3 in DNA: TGCGCCAGCAGTAGCCTAGCAGGCCCTAATGAGCAGTTCTTC. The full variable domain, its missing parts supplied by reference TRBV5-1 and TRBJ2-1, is KAGVTQTPRYLIKTRGQQVTLSCSPISGHRSVSWYQQTPGQGLQFLFEYFSETQRNKGNFPGRFSGRQFSNSRSEMNVSTLELGDSALYLCASSSLAGPNEQFFGPGTRLTVL.

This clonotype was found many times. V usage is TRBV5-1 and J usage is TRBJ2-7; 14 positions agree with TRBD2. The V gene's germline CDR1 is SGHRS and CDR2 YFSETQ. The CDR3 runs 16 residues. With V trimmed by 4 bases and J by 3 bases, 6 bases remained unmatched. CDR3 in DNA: TGCGCCAGCAGCCAACCCGGGACTAGCGGGAGCTACGAGCAGTACTTC. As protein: CASSQPGTSGSYEQYF. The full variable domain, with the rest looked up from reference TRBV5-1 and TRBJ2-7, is KAGVTQTPRYLIKTRGQQVTLSCSPISGHRSVSWYQQTPGQGLQFLFEYFSETQRNKGNFPGRFSGRQFSNSRSEMNVSTLELGDSALYLCASSQPGTSGSYEQYFGPGTRLTVT.

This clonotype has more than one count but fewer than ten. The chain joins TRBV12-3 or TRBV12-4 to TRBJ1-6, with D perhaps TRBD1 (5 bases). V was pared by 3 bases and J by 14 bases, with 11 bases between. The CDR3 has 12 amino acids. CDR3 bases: TGTGCCAGCAGTTTTAGGGGAGGCGCCCTCCACTTT. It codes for CASSFRGGALHF.

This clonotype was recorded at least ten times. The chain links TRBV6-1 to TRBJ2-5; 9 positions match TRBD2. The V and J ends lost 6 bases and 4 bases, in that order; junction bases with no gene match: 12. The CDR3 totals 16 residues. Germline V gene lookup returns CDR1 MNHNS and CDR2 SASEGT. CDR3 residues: CASRIRGGRAPETQYF. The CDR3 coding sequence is TGTGCCAGCAGAATCAGGGGCGGGAGGGCCCCAGAGACCCAGTACTTC.

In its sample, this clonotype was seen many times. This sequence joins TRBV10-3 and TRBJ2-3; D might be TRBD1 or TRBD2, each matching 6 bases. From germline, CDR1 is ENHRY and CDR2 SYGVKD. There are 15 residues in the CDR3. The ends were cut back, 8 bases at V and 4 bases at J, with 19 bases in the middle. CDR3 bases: TGTGCCATCGGGGGGCAGAGAGGATACTCAGATACGCAGTATTTT. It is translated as CAIGGQRGYSDTQYF.

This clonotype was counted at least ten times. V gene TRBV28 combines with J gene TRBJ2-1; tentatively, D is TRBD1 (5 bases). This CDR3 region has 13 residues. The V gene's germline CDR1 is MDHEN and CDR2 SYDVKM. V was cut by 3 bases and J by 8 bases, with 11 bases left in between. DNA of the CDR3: TGTGCCAGCAGTTTTGGTAGCAGGGATGAGCAGTTCTTC. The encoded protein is CASSFGSRDEQFF.

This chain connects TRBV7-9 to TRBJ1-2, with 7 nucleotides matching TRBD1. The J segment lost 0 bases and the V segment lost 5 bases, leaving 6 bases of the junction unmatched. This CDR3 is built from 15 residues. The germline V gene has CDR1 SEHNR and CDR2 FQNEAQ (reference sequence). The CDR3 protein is CASSAEGTANYGYTF. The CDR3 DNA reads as TGTGCCAGCAGCGCAGAGGGGACAGCTAACTATGGCTACACCTTC.

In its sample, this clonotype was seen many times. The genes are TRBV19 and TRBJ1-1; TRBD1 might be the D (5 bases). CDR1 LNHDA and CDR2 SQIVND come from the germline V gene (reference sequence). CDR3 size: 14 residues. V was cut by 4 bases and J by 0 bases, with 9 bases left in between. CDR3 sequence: CASSNTGLNTEAFF. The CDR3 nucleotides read TGTGCCAGTAGTAATACAGGTTTGAACACTGAAGCTTTCTTT. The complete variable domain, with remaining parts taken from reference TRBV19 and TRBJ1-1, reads DGGITQSPKYLFRKEGQNVTLSCEQNLNHDAMYWYRQDPGQGLRLIYYSQIVNDFQKGDIAEGYSVSREKKESFPLTVTSAQKNPTAFYLCASSNTGLNTEAFFGQGTRLTVV.